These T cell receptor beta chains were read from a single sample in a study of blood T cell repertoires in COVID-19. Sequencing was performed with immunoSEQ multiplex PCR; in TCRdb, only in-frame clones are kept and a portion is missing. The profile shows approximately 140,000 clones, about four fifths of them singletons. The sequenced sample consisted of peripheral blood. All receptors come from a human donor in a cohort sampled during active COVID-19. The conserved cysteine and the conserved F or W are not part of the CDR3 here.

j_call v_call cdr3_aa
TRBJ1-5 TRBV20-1 SASSGPQH
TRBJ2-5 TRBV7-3 ASSLDGGFVETQY
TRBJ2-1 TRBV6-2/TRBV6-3 ASSPAEERGVDNEQF
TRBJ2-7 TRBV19 ASSMAGHNGGKQY
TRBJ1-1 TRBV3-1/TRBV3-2 ASSQDTVRGTEAF
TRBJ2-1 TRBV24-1 ATGGGGPYNEQF
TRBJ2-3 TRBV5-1 ASSSGQDTQY
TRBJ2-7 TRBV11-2 ASSFDREIGEQY
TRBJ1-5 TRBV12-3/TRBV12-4 ASRQDRAQPQH
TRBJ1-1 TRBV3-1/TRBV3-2 ASSYYGNTEAF
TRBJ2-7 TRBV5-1 ASVLRPGDAYEQY
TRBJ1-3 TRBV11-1 ASSLERSGNTIY
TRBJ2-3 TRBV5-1 ASKEANTDTQY
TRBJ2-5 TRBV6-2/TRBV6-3 ASSYAGPQETQY